The rows below give T cell receptor beta chains drawn from one sample of a study of cytomegalovirus exposure and HLA in healthy donors. The protocol was immunoSEQ multiplex PCR, while the TCRdb copy is restricted to in-frame clones and leaves out a portion. The sample consists of about 95,000 clones, roughly 82% of them appearing once. The sample consisted of PBMCs. These receptor sequences come from a man aged 30-40 years in good health and CMV-seropositive. The CDR3 runs from the conserved cysteine through the conserved F or W. Fields, in order: V gene, J gene, D gene, CDR3 length, clone size, CDR3 DNA, CDR3 protein. A D gene is named only where the DNA matches it firmly. Size tells how often a clone was seen (once, few, many) or the class of an expanded clone, and some rows leave it out.

V gene: TRBV6-1; J gene: TRBJ2-1; D gene: TRBD2; CDR3 length: 12; clone size: .; CDR3 DNA: TGTGCCAGCAGGGGGACTAGCAGTGAGCAGTTCTTC; CDR3 protein: CASRGTSSEQFF
V gene: TRBV28; J gene: TRBJ2-1; D gene: TRBD2; CDR3 length: 15; clone size: few; CDR3 DNA: TGTGCCAGCAGTTCCATAGCGGGAGGTTCTAATGAGCAGTTCTTC; CDR3 protein: CASSSIAGGSNEQFF
V gene: TRBV28; J gene: TRBJ1-5; D gene: .; CDR3 length: 16; clone size: .; CDR3 DNA: TGTGCCAGCAGCCCCTCGCGCGCGGCGCGGAATCAGCCCCAGCATTTT; CDR3 protein: CASSPSRAARNQPQHF
V gene: TRBV29-1; J gene: TRBJ2-5; D gene: TRBD2; CDR3 length: 14; clone size: once; CDR3 DNA: TGCAGCGTTGCGCTAGCGGGAGTATTAGAGACCCAGTACTTC; CDR3 protein: CSVALAGVLETQYF
V gene: TRBV7-2; J gene: TRBJ2-3; D gene: .; CDR3 length: 14; clone size: .; CDR3 DNA: .; CDR3 protein: CASSFGPGGDTQYF
V gene: TRBV29-1; J gene: TRBJ2-5; D gene: .; CDR3 length: 14; clone size: .; CDR3 DNA: TGCAGCGGCCTCGGGGGATTCAATGTAGAGACCCAGTACTTC; CDR3 protein: CSGLGGFNVETQYF
V gene: TRBV27; J gene: TRBJ2-7; D gene: .; CDR3 length: 15; clone size: .; CDR3 DNA: TGTGCCAGCAGTTCAGGGTTAGGGGTCGGCTACGAGCAGTACTTC; CDR3 protein: CASSSGLGVGYEQYF
V gene: TRBV4-1; J gene: TRBJ2-5; D gene: .; CDR3 length: 18; clone size: .; CDR3 DNA: TGCGCCAGCAGCCAAGGATTTAGGAGCGGAGCGTACCAAGAGACCCAGTACTTC; CDR3 protein: CASSQGFRSGAYQETQYF
V gene: TRBV7-6; J gene: TRBJ1-2; D gene: .; CDR3 length: 15; clone size: .; CDR3 DNA: TGTGCCAGCAGACCTACAGCTGCCTCTAACTATGGCTACACCTTC; CDR3 protein: CASRPTAASNYGYTF
V gene: TRBV7-9; J gene: TRBJ2-1; D gene: .; CDR3 length: 14; clone size: .; CDR3 DNA: TGTGCCAGCACCCTTAGCCAAGGGAGGAATGAGCAGTTCTTC; CDR3 protein: CASTLSQGRNEQFF
V gene: TRBV4-3; J gene: TRBJ2-1; D gene: TRBD2; CDR3 length: 16; clone size: .; CDR3 DNA: TGCGCCAGCAGCCAAGATCGACTAGCGGGAAACAATGAGCAGTTCTTC; CDR3 protein: CASSQDRLAGNNEQFF
V gene: TRBV6-5; J gene: TRBJ2-2; D gene: .; CDR3 length: 15; clone size: .; CDR3 DNA: TGTGCCAGCAGGACTCTAGGACAGAACACCGGGGAGCTGTTTTTT; CDR3 protein: CASRTLGQNTGELFF
V gene: TRBV7-9; J gene: TRBJ1-4; D gene: TRBD1; CDR3 length: 16; clone size: few; CDR3 DNA: TGTGCCAGCAGCTTGTACAGGGGAGAGGTGAATGAAAAACTGTTTTTT; CDR3 protein: CASSLYRGEVNEKLFF
V gene: TRBV5-6; J gene: TRBJ1-2; D gene: .; CDR3 length: 14; clone size: .; CDR3 DNA: TGTGCCAGCAGCGCCGAGAGGAAGGAGTCTCGCTACACCTTC; CDR3 protein: CASSAERKESRYTF
V gene: TRBV6-5; J gene: TRBJ2-7; D gene: .; CDR3 length: 15; clone size: once; CDR3 DNA: TGTGCCAGCAGTCCCGGGTTAGCGAACTCCTACGAGCAGTACTTC; CDR3 protein: CASSPGLANSYEQYF
V gene: TRBV29-1; J gene: TRBJ1-1; D gene: .; CDR3 length: 11; clone size: .; CDR3 DNA: TGCAGCGTTCCTATGTACACTGAAGCTTTCTTT; CDR3 protein: CSVPMYTEAFF
V gene: TRBV28; J gene: TRBJ2-5; D gene: TRBD1; CDR3 length: 15; clone size: .; CDR3 DNA: TGTGCCAGCAGTTCCCACAGGGGGCTCTGGGAGACCCAGTACTTC; CDR3 protein: CASSSHRGLWETQYF
V gene: TRBV10-3; J gene: TRBJ1-4; D gene: .; CDR3 length: 15; clone size: few; CDR3 DNA: TGTGCCATCAGTGACAATTCCAGGGCTAATGAAAAACTGTTTTTT; CDR3 protein: CAISDNSRANEKLFF
V gene: TRBV6-6; J gene: TRBJ1-5; D gene: .; CDR3 length: 16; clone size: few; CDR3 DNA: TGTGCCAGCAGTTACCCGGGGGGGCAGGGCACCCAGCCCCAGCATTTT; CDR3 protein: CASSYPGGQGTQPQHF
V gene: TRBV5-4; J gene: TRBJ2-4; D gene: .; CDR3 length: 13; clone size: .; CDR3 DNA: TGTGCCAGCAGCTTGGGGAGCACGGACATTCAGTACTTC; CDR3 protein: CASSLGSTDIQYF
V gene: TRBV5-5; J gene: TRBJ2-2; D gene: TRBD2; CDR3 length: 15; clone size: .; CDR3 DNA: TGTGTCTTAAACCCCGGGGGGTGGGACACCGGGGAGCTGTTTTTT; CDR3 protein: CVLNPGGWDTGELFF
V gene: TRBV25-1; J gene: TRBJ2-5; D gene: .; CDR3 length: 12; clone size: .; CDR3 DNA: TGTGCCAGCAGTGTAGCAGGGGAGACCCAGTACTTC; CDR3 protein: CASSVAGETQYF
V gene: TRBV2; J gene: TRBJ1-3; D gene: TRBD1; CDR3 length: 16; clone size: .; CDR3 DNA: TGTGCCAGCAGAGGACAGGAACTGATCTTTGGAAACACCATATATTTT; CDR3 protein: CASRGQELIFGNTIYF
V gene: TRBV9; J gene: TRBJ2-3; D gene: TRBD2; CDR3 length: 19; clone size: .; CDR3 DNA: TGTGCCAGCAGCGTAGGGGTAGCGGGAGCGGGGTGGGCCACAGATACGCAGTATTTT; CDR3 protein: CASSVGVAGAGWATDTQYF
V gene: TRBV28; J gene: TRBJ2-6; D gene: TRBD1; CDR3 length: 18; clone size: once; CDR3 DNA: TGTGCCAGCAGTTTATTTAGAGGGGGCTTTCCTGGGGCCAACGTCCTGACTTTC; CDR3 protein: CASSLFRGGFPGANVLTF
V gene: TRBV18; J gene: TRBJ2-5; D gene: .; CDR3 length: 13; clone size: .; CDR3 DNA: TGTGCCAGCTCACCTGGGCTGCAAGAGACCCAGTACTTC; CDR3 protein: CASSPGLQETQYF
V gene: TRBV6-5; J gene: TRBJ1-5; D gene: .; CDR3 length: 15; clone size: .; CDR3 DNA: TGTGCCAGCAGTTACCGGGACAACGGTCGACAGCCCCAGCATTTT; CDR3 protein: CASSYRDNGRQPQHF
V gene: TRBV5-6; J gene: TRBJ1-1; D gene: .; CDR3 length: 14; clone size: .; CDR3 DNA: TGTGCCAGCAGCGCCCGGACAGTGAACACTGAAGCTTTCTTT; CDR3 protein: CASSARTVNTEAFF